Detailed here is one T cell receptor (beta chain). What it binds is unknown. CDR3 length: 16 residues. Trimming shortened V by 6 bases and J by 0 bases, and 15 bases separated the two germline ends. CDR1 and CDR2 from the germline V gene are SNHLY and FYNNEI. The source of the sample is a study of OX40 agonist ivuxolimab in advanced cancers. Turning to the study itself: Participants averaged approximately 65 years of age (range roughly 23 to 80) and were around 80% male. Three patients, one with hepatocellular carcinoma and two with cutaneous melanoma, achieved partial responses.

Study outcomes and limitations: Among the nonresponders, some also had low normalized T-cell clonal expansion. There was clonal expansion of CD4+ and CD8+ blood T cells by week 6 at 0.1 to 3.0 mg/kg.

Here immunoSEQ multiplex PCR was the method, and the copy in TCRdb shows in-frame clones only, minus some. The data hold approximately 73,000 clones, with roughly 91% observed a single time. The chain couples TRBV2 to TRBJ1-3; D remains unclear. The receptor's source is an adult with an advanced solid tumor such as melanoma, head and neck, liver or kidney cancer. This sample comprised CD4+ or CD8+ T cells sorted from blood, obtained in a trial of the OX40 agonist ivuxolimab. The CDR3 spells CASRTPGWSSGNTIYF. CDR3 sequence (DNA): TGTGCCAGCAGGACGCCCGGGTGGAGCTCTGGAAACACCATATATTTT.